The T cell receptor beta chain described here comes from a study of blood T cell dynamics during melanoma immunotherapy. CDR1 is SGHNT, CDR2 YYREEE, per germline (reference sequence). Trimming cost V 0 bases and J 5 bases; bases outside gene matches: 6. The CDR3 contains 15 residues. Points on this clone: Its antigen is as yet unknown.

Findings of the study overall: Unlike progressors, later disease-control patients had W3 repertoires gaining clonality or diversity.

Here immunoSEQ multiplex PCR was the method, and the copy in TCRdb shows in-frame clones only, minus some. The sample shows some 6,700 clones, roughly 84% of them seen only once. Time point given: week 3, after first cycle of checkpoint inhibitor. Patients had no prior systemic cancer treatment, immunosuppressants or other active cancers. The source of this sequence is a human donor with melanoma. Some clones in this sample may be carry-over from other donors' samples. The sequences come from blood, collected from a patient treated with checkpoint blockade. The rearrangement links TRBV5-4 to TRBJ2-5; 8 bases are shared with TRBD2. The CDR3: CASSLEGTRGETQYF. DNA of the CDR3: TGTGCCAGCAGCTTGGAAGGGACTAGGGGTGAGACCCAGTACTTC.